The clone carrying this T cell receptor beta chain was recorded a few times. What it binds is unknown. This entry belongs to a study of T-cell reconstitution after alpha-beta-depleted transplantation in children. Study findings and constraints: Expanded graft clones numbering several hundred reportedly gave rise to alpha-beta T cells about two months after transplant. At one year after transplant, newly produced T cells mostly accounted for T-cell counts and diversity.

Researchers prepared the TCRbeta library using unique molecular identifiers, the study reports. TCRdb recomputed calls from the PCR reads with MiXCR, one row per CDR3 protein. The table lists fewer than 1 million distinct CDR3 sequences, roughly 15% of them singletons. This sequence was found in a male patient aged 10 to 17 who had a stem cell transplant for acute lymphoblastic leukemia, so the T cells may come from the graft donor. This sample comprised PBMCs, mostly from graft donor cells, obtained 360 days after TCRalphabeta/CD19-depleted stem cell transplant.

CDR3 in DNA: TGCAGTGCTAGCCCCCTCCGGCAGGGAGTGAAATCTCTTAACTATGGCTACACCTTC. Translating it yields CSASPLRQGVKSLNYGYTF. This rearrangement joins TRBV20-1 to TRBJ1-2; the D gene is possibly TRBD1 (5 bases). CDR3 length equals 19 residues. Trimming left V 3 bases short and J 1 base short, with 27 bases between. The germline CDR1 and CDR2 sequences are DFQATT and SNEGSKA (reference sequence).